Included here is one TCR beta chain sequence, with context. Its antigen is undetermined. The data were obtained in a study of early T cells in non-severe SARS-CoV-2 infection. Whole-study context: Whole-blood bulk RNA, unsorted, was sequenced, and chains were unpaired. Study-wide points: Matching with VDJdb favored anti-spike CD8 responses (missing private and CD4 specificities).

Researchers attached unique molecular identifiers to individual cDNA molecules. Using its own MiXCR run on the 5' RACE reads, TCRdb lists one record per CDR3 protein. The sample lists about 33,000 distinct CDR3 sequences; around 5% were seen once. V shed 0 bases, J shed 5 bases, and the junction held 8 bases outside the gene matches. Germline V CDR1 and CDR2: SGDLS, YYNGEE. This CDR3 is built from 16 residues. This receptor was obtained from an adult who was a healthcare worker with PCR-confirmed SARS-CoV-2 infection or an uninfected control (not recorded which). Sequences were obtained from whole blood. This chain links TRBV9 with TRBJ2-7; 10 bases are shared with TRBD2. DNA of the CDR3: TGTGCCAGCAGCGTAGCCCCCGCTAGCGGGAGCGACGAGCAGTACTTC. It is translated as CASSVAPASGSDEQYF.